These T cell receptor beta chains were read from a single sample in a study of STAT3 mutations in large granular lymphocyte leukemia. Assay used: immunoSEQ multiplex PCR; TCRdb lists only in-frame clones, some missing. The sample has about 20,000 clones, 80% to 95% seen once; the top ten hold 45%. The source material was peripheral blood mononuclear cells. These receptors were collected from a man between 60 and 70 years old with T-cell large granular lymphocyte leukemia. Some clones in this sample may be carry-over from other donors' samples. Each CDR3 is given with its conserved first and last residue. The D gene is left open where the match is weak. Some rows have no size entry. The others give once, few or many, or a class for an expanded clone.

DNA: TGTGCCAGCAGCCTACAGGGGGGCACTGAAGCTTTCTTT
CDR3: CASSLQGGTEAFF
length: 13
J: TRBJ1-1
D: TRBD1
V: TRBV7-9
size: NA

DNA: TGTGCCAGCAGTGACGGCGGGAGTCATTGGGAGCAGTTCTTC
CDR3: CASSDGGSHWEQFF
length: 14
J: TRBJ2-1
D: TRBD2
V: TRBV6-1
size: NA

DNA: TGTGCCAGCAGCCCCGTCTCTGGGGCCAACGTCCTGACTTTC
CDR3: CASSPVSGANVLTF
length: 14
J: TRBJ2-6
D: NA
V: TRBV27
size: NA

DNA: TGCGCCAGCAGCGTAACAGGAGTAGGGAGCAATGAGCAGTTCTTC
CDR3: CASSVTGVGSNEQFF
length: 15
J: TRBJ2-1
D: NA
V: TRBV5-1
size: NA

DNA: TGTGCCAGCAGTGAAGGTAGCGGACTTGTGCAGTATTTT
CDR3: CASSEGSGLVQYF
length: 13
J: TRBJ2-3
D: NA
V: TRBV6-1
size: NA

DNA: TGTGCCAGCAGCAGACAGGGTGGCAATCAGCCCCAGCATTTT
CDR3: CASSRQGGNQPQHF
length: 14
J: TRBJ1-5
D: TRBD1
V: TRBV6-5
size: NA

DNA: TGTGCCAGCAGCTCAGGGGACAGGACTAGTCAGCCCCAGCATTTT
CDR3: CASSSGDRTSQPQHF
length: 15
J: TRBJ1-5
D: TRBD1
V: TRBV7-2
size: NA

DNA: TGTGCCAGCAGGGTCGAGGGCTCTGGAAACACCATATATTTT
CDR3: CASRVEGSGNTIYF
length: 14
J: TRBJ1-3
D: NA
V: TRBV6-6
size: NA

DNA: TGTGCCTGGGGATCCGGGACAGGGGGCTTTTCCGGGGAGCTGTTTTTT
CDR3: CAWGSGTGGFSGELFF
length: 16
J: TRBJ2-2
D: TRBD1
V: TRBV30
size: NA

DNA: TGTGCCAGCGCCGGGACAGACTCCTACGAGCAGTACTTC
CDR3: CASAGTDSYEQYF
length: 13
J: TRBJ2-7
D: TRBD1
V: TRBV6-1
size: NA

DNA: TGTGCCAGCAGCGCCGCGACTAGCGGATCCTACGAGCAGTACTTC
CDR3: CASSAATSGSYEQYF
length: 15
J: TRBJ2-7
D: TRBD2
V: TRBV9
size: NA

DNA: TGCGCCAGCAGCTTGGACCCAGACGGACGCCAGTACTTC
CDR3: CASSLDPDGRQYF
length: 13
J: TRBJ2-4
D: NA
V: TRBV5-1
size: NA

DNA: TGTGCCAGCAGCTTGGGGGGCGGGAGCTCCTACAATGAGCAGTTCTTC
CDR3: CASSLGGGSSYNEQFF
length: 16
J: TRBJ2-1
D: TRBD2
V: TRBV5-6
size: NA

DNA: TGCGCCAGCAGCTTGGCAGGGAGGTACGAGCAGTACTTC
CDR3: CASSLAGRYEQYF
length: 13
J: TRBJ2-7
D: NA
V: TRBV5-1
size: few

DNA: TGTGCCAGCAGCCCACTAGCGGGAGTCTACAATGAGCAGTTCTTC
CDR3: CASSPLAGVYNEQFF
length: 15
J: TRBJ2-1
D: TRBD2
V: TRBV5-4
size: NA

DNA: TGCAGCGCAGCCGAGGGGGCGCGAGGCTACACCTTC
CDR3: CSAAEGARGYTF
length: 12
J: TRBJ1-2
D: TRBD1
V: TRBV29-1
size: NA

DNA: TGTGCCTGGAATATCGAGCGGCGACAGGCGGCTTTCTTT
CDR3: CAWNIERRQAAFF
length: 13
J: TRBJ1-1
D: NA
V: TRBV30
size: NA

DNA: TGTGCCTGGAGTGTACCTCATAGACAGGGGGCAAATCAGCCCCAGCATTTT
CDR3: CAWSVPHRQGANQPQHF
length: 17
J: TRBJ1-5
D: TRBD1
V: TRBV30
size: NA

DNA: TGCGCCAGCAGCTTGGCAGGGACTAGTGAGGAGACCCAGTACTTC
CDR3: CASSLAGTSEETQYF
length: 15
J: TRBJ2-5
D: TRBD2
V: TRBV5-1
size: once

DNA: TGTGCCAGCAGCTTCCGCCGCGGGCGGGAAGGGAGCGTCAATGAGCAGTTCTTC
CDR3: CASSFRRGREGSVNEQFF
length: 18
J: TRBJ2-1
D: NA
V: TRBV7-2
size: NA

DNA: TGTGCCAGCAGCTCACAGGGGAACTATGGCTACACCTTC
CDR3: CASSSQGNYGYTF
length: 13
J: TRBJ1-2
D: TRBD1
V: TRBV7-9
size: NA

DNA: TGTGCCAGCAGCCCAAGAGGGGCCGGGGCAAGCTCTGGGGCCAACGTCCTGACTTTC
CDR3: CASSPRGAGASSGANVLTF
length: 19
J: TRBJ2-6
D: NA
V: TRBV7-9
size: NA

DNA: TGTGCCAGCAGTTCGAGGTCGCAGTCCGACAATGAGCAGTTCTTC
CDR3: CASSSRSQSDNEQFF
length: 15
J: TRBJ2-1
D: NA
V: TRBV6-6
size: NA

DNA: TGTGCCAGCGCCCTGAATGGACCCAAAGGCACTGAAGCTTTCTTT
CDR3: CASALNGPKGTEAFF
length: 15
J: TRBJ1-1
D: NA
V: TRBV7-2
size: NA

DNA: TGTGCCAGCAGCTCTCACACAGATACGCAGTATTTT
CDR3: CASSSHTDTQYF
length: 12
J: TRBJ2-3
D: NA
V: TRBV14
size: NA